The rows below give T cell receptor beta chains drawn from one sample of a study of blood T cell repertoires in COVID-19. TCRdb's table, derived via immunoSEQ multiplex PCR, lists solely in-frame clones and lacks some. The sample holds fewer than 450,000 clones, approximately 88% seen once. Material: peripheral blood. Source of these receptors: a woman aged 45-60 years with COVID-19, enrolled during active disease. The CDR3 runs from the conserved cysteine through the conserved F or W. Each record gives: J gene, CDR3 length, V gene, D gene, clone size, CDR3 DNA, CDR3 protein. A D gene is named only where the DNA matches it firmly. Size is omitted from some rows. Given values are once, few, many or a class for expanded clones.

j_gene: TRBJ1-2
len: 14
v_gene: TRBV27
d_gene: TRBD1
abundance: .
CDR3nt: TGTGCCAGCAGTACCACCTCGGGACAGGGGGCATACACCTTC
CDR3aa: CASSTTSGQGAYTF

j_gene: TRBJ1-6
len: 15
v_gene: TRBV4-1
d_gene: .
abundance: once
CDR3nt: TGCGCCAGCGCTCGGGGACTCGAGGCTAATTCACCCCTCCACTTT
CDR3aa: CASARGLEANSPLHF

j_gene: TRBJ2-7
len: 15
v_gene: TRBV9
d_gene: TRBD1
abundance: .
CDR3nt: TGTGCCAGCAGCCCCTCCCCGACAGGGTCCTACGAGCAGTACTTC
CDR3aa: CASSPSPTGSYEQYF

j_gene: TRBJ2-7
len: 15
v_gene: TRBV28
d_gene: .
abundance: once
CDR3nt: TGTGCCAGCAGTTCAGGACAGAACCTCCCCGACGAGCAGTACTTC
CDR3aa: CASSSGQNLPDEQYF

j_gene: TRBJ1-1
len: 13
v_gene: TRBV7-3
d_gene: .
abundance: once
CDR3nt: TGTGCCAGCAGCTCATCCTCGCAGGGCGAAGCTTTCTTT
CDR3aa: CASSSSSQGEAFF

j_gene: TRBJ1-6
len: 13
v_gene: TRBV2
d_gene: .
abundance: .
CDR3nt: TGTGCCAGCAAGCGGCAGCAGAATTCACCCCTCCACTTT
CDR3aa: CASKRQQNSPLHF

j_gene: TRBJ1-6
len: 15
v_gene: TRBV15
d_gene: .
abundance: .
CDR3nt: TGTGCCACCAGCAGAGATCGAAGGAGTTCGGCACCCCTCCACTTT
CDR3aa: CATSRDRRSSAPLHF

j_gene: TRBJ2-5
len: 17
v_gene: TRBV4-1
d_gene: TRBD1
abundance: .
CDR3nt: TGCGCCAGCAGCCAAACAGGGGGCGCTAGAAAACAAGAGACCCAGTACTTC
CDR3aa: CASSQTGGARKQETQYF

j_gene: TRBJ2-7
len: 18
v_gene: TRBV28
d_gene: .
abundance: .
CDR3nt: TGTGCCAGCGCGACCGGGCAGGGTGGAACCTTGGTTTCCTACGAGCAGTACTTC
CDR3aa: CASATGQGGTLVSYEQYF

j_gene: TRBJ2-4
len: 15
v_gene: TRBV28
d_gene: .
abundance: .
CDR3nt: TGTGCCAGCAGTCCCGAGTGGAGAGCCAAAAACATTCAGTACTTC
CDR3aa: CASSPEWRAKNIQYF

j_gene: TRBJ1-2
len: 11
v_gene: TRBV7-6
d_gene: .
abundance: .
CDR3nt: TGTGCCAGCAGCTCACAGGGTGACTACACCTTC
CDR3aa: CASSSQGDYTF

j_gene: TRBJ1-2
len: 12
v_gene: TRBV6-5
d_gene: TRBD1
abundance: .
CDR3nt: TGTGCCAGCAGTAGGACAGGGGTGGGTTACACCTTC
CDR3aa: CASSRTGVGYTF

j_gene: TRBJ2-3
len: 17
v_gene: TRBV9
d_gene: TRBD1
abundance: .
CDR3nt: TGTGCCAGCAGCCCCACCAGGACAGGAGCCAACACAGATACGCAGTATTTT
CDR3aa: CASSPTRTGANTDTQYF

j_gene: TRBJ1-1
len: 14
v_gene: TRBV28
d_gene: TRBD1
abundance: once
CDR3nt: TGTGCCAGCAGTCCTCCAACAGGGGGGACTGAAGCTTTCTTT
CDR3aa: CASSPPTGGTEAFF

j_gene: TRBJ2-1
len: 13
v_gene: TRBV7-9
d_gene: TRBD2
abundance: .
CDR3nt: TGTGCCAGCAGCTTAGTTGGGGGGGATGAGCAGTTCTTC
CDR3aa: CASSLVGGDEQFF

j_gene: TRBJ1-1
len: 17
v_gene: TRBV19
d_gene: .
abundance: .
CDR3nt: TGTGCCAGTAGATCGGGGAGGGGCACCCGCATGAACACTGAAGCTTTCTTT
CDR3aa: CASRSGRGTRMNTEAFF

j_gene: TRBJ2-2
len: 14
v_gene: TRBV30
d_gene: .
abundance: .
CDR3nt: TGTGCCGCCCAGGGACAAGTTCTTTCCGGGGAGCTGTTTTTT
CDR3aa: CAAQGQVLSGELFF

j_gene: TRBJ1-1
len: 12
v_gene: TRBV18
d_gene: .
abundance: .
CDR3nt: TGTGCCAGCTCACCTTTGGGAGGAGAAGCTTTCTTT
CDR3aa: CASSPLGGEAFF

j_gene: TRBJ2-1
len: 14
v_gene: TRBV13
d_gene: .
abundance: .
CDR3nt: TGTGCCAGCAGCTCCGGGCGGGGCGGTAGTGAGCAGTTCTTC
CDR3aa: CASSSGRGGSEQFF

j_gene: TRBJ1-1
len: 16
v_gene: TRBV5-1
d_gene: .
abundance: .
CDR3nt: TGCGCCAGCAGCTTGTACTCGGCGGGCGGGGACGCTGAAGCTTTCTTT
CDR3aa: CASSLYSAGGDAEAFF